Below are 14 T cell receptor beta chains sequenced from a single sample in a study of T-cell memory formation after mild COVID-19. TCRdb fed the 5' RACE reads into MiXCR, producing one record per CDR3 protein. Found here are about 350,000 distinct CDR3 sequences, roughly an eighth of them singletons; the top ten hold 20% to 25%. The sample was PBMCs or a T cell subset sorted from them (not recorded which). Receptors were obtained from a man between 18 and 35 years old who had mild COVID-19 (a few samples of this study predate the infection). Cell type and time point are not known.

This sequence joins TRBV24-1 and TRBJ2-3, with 9 bases identical to TRBD2. Trimming removed 3 bases from V and 4 bases from J; junction bases left unmatched: 4. Germline values: CDR1 KGHDR, CDR2 SFDVKD. The CDR3 spans 15 residues. CDR3 nucleotides: TGTGCCACCAGTGATGACAGGACTAGCGCAGATACGCAGTATTTT. Residues: CATSDDRTSADTQYF.

This clonotype was detected only a few times. The chain joins TRBV10-3 to TRBJ2-1; TRBD1 is a possible D gene (5 bases). V was clipped by 4 bases and J by 9 bases, with 13 bases between them. The CDR3 has 13 residues. The V gene's germline CDR1 is ENHRY and CDR2 SYGVKD. The CDR3 is CAISAGRVSEQFF. CDR3 in DNA: TGTGCCATCAGTGCGGGCAGGGTGAGTGAGCAGTTCTTC.

There are a few counts of this clonotype. The chain is built from TRBV7-3 and TRBJ2-3; 8 bases fit TRBD2. The junction had 2 bases not matched to a gene; V was cut back by 5 bases and J by 4 bases. Looked up from germline, CDR1 is SGHTA and CDR2 is FQGTGA. The CDR3 contains 13 residues. The CDR3: CASSPGGADTQYF. The DNA of the CDR3 is TGTGCCAGCAGCCCGGGGGGGGCAGATACGCAGTATTTT.

The V and J genes are TRBV12-3 or TRBV12-4 and TRBJ1-2; D is uncertain. The CDR3 sequence is 12 residues long. Trimming left V 4 bases short and J 7 bases short, with 10 bases between. The CDR3 DNA is TGTGCCAGCAGTTCCCGAGTTGGTGGCTACACCTTC. Protein sequence: CASSSRVGGYTF.

The sample holds a few counts of this clonotype. The chain combines TRBV4-1 with TRBJ1-1, with D possibly matching TRBD1 (5 bases). Germline V CDR1 and CDR2: MGHRA, YSYEKL. The CDR3 runs to 14 residues. V dropped 4 bases and J dropped 10 bases, with 19 bases sitting between them. DNA of the CDR3: TGCGCCAGCAGCCCACTACGAGACAGTATTGTAGCTTTCTTT. Amino acids: CASSPLRDSIVAFF.

This clonotype was counted a few times. The rearrangement joins TRBV2 to TRBJ2-1, with 9 bases matching TRBD2. Per germline, CDR1 SNHLY and CDR2 FYNNEI. Trimming took 6 bases from V and 4 from J; bases not matched to a gene: 4. This CDR3 is built from 14 residues. The CDR3 coding sequence is TGTGCCAGCAGGGCAGCGGGGGGATACAATGAGCAGTTCTTC. The encoded protein is CASRAAGGYNEQFF.

This chain links TRBV4-3 with TRBJ2-3; 7 bases fit TRBD2. Per germline, CDR1 LGHNA and CDR2 YSLEER. The CDR3 length is 17 residues. V trimming: 0 bases; J trimming: 0 bases; junction bases outside the gene matches: 6. The CDR3 DNA reads TGCGCCAGCAGCCAAGAACTAGCGAGATTGAGCACAGATACGCAGTATTTT. It specifies CASSQELARLSTDTQYF.

This clonotype has at least ten counts. The chain carries TRBV5-1 and TRBJ2-5; D is possibly TRBD2 (5 bases). Germline V gene sequence: CDR1 SGHRS, CDR2 YFSETQ. The CDR3 is 15 residues long. The ends were cut back, 3 bases at V and 5 bases at J, with 17 bases in the middle. Here the CDR3 DNA reads TGCGCCAGCAGCTCGGAACCACTCCGGAGGGAGACCCAGTACTTC. Translation gives CASSSEPLRRETQYF.

This clonotype occurred a few times. The V call is TRBV6-6, the J call TRBJ2-3, with a possible D match to TRBD2 (5 bases). V gave up 8 bases and J gave up 0 bases, with 9 bases separating them. Germline V gene data show CDR1 as MNHNY and CDR2 as SVGAGI (reference sequence). This CDR3 contains 13 residues. In DNA, the CDR3 is TGTGCCAGCCGGACTGCTAGCACAGATACGCAGTATTTT. Translation gives CASRTASTDTQYF.

The V and J genes are TRBV6-2 or TRBV6-3 and TRBJ2-6, with D unresolved. With 4 bases removed from V and 2 bases from J, the gap between germline ends came to 3 bases. Looked up from germline, CDR1 is MNHEY and CDR2 is SVGEGT. The CDR3 contains 13 residues. The CDR3 loop reads CASSWAGANVLTF. In DNA form, the CDR3 reads TGTGCCAGCAGTTGGGCTGGGGCCAACGTCCTGACTTTC.

In this sample, this clonotype turned up a few times. V usage is TRBV4-1 and J usage is TRBJ2-6, with D possibly matching TRBD1 (6 bases). Germline values: CDR1 MGHRA, CDR2 YSYEKL. CDR3 size: 19 residues. V was shortened by 6 bases and J by 4 bases, with 25 bases between the two germline ends. The CDR3 nucleotides are TGCGCCAGCAGAATAGGACAACAGGGCCCCTCGGGGGGGGCCAACGTCCTGACTTTC. It encodes CASRIGQQGPSGGANVLTF.

The chain has TRBV29-1 and TRBJ1-1; a weak D match, TRBD1 (5 bases). The V and J ends lost 3 bases and 5 bases respectively, with 10 bases between them. The CDR3 is 12 amino acids. Germline V gene data show CDR1 as SQVTM and CDR2 as ANQGSEA. The CDR3 DNA reads as TGCAGCGTTGATTTGACAGTAACTGAAGCTTTCTTT. It translates to CSVDLTVTEAFF.

This clonotype was observed a handful of times. The gene calls are TRBV18 and TRBJ2-5, with no clear D. Germline CDR1 KGHSH, CDR2 LQKENI. This CDR3 comprises 14 residues. V was shortened by 5 bases and J by 2 bases, with 12 bases between the two germline ends. CDR3 DNA: TGTGCCAGCTCATCCCCTCCCGGGCAAGAGACCCAGTACTTC. Protein: CASSSPPGQETQYF.

This clonotype was found a few times. The CDR3 loop reads CSARGFLTGDEQFF. Here the CDR3 DNA reads TGCAGTGCTAGAGGATTTCTTACAGGGGATGAGCAGTTCTTC. The chain is built from TRBV20-1 and TRBJ2-1; 7 bases line up with TRBD1. The CDR3 spans 14 residues. Per germline, CDR1 DFQATT and CDR2 SNEGSKA (reference sequence). V lost 1 base, J lost 8 bases, and 8 bases stayed unmatched.